The clone carrying this TCR beta chain was observed at least ten times. The antigen is unknown. This specimen comes from a study of T-cell memory formation after mild COVID-19. Study-wide context: In these data, TCR clusters were largely donor specific.

Whole-study findings and limits: From day 15 to 85, contracting clones were balanced between CD4 and CD8, whereas later expanders leaned toward CD4+. Pre-infection memory harbored some responding clones, suggesting cross-reactive memory joined. Mainly CM and EM harbored the contracting CD4+ clones; mainly EMRA harbored the CD8+ ones.

TCRdb reanalysed the 5' RACE reads using MiXCR and keeps one entry per CDR3 protein. The data show 150,000 to 200,000 distinct CDR3 sequences, around 10% seen once. The sequenced sample was PBMCs or a T cell subset sorted from them (not recorded which). The TCR originated in a young man who had mild COVID-19 (a few samples of this study predate the infection). Cell type and time point are not known.

Here the CDR3 reads CASSFSDRDYEQYF. The CDR3 DNA follows: TGTGCCAGCAGTTTCTCGGACCGCGACTACGAGCAGTACTTC. This chain uses TRBV27 with TRBJ2-7; D unclear. The CDR3 totals 14 residues. The germline CDR1 and CDR2 sequences are MNHEY and SMNVEV (reference sequence). V was trimmed by 3 bases and J by 3 bases, leaving 12 bases between them.